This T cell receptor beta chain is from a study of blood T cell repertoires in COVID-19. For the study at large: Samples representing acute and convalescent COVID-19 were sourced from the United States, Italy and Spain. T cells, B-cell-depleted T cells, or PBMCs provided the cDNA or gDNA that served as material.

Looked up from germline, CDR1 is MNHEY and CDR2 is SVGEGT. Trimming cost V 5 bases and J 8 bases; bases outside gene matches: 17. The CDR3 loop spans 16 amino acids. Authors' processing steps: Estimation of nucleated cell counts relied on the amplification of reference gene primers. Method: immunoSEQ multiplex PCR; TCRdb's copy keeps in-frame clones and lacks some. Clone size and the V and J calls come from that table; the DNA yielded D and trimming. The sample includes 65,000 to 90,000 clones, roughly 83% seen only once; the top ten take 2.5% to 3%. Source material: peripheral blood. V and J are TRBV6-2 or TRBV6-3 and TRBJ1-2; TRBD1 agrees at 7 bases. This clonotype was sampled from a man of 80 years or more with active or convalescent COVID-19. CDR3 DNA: TGTGCCAGCAGTAAAGTAAAACGGGACAGTGTCGTCGGCTACACCTTC. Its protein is CASSKVKRDSVVGYTF.